The 7 T cell receptor beta chains presented below share a single source sample, sequenced in a study of blood T cells in healthy people across ages. The second PCR ran about 6 to 11 cycles with a sample-barcoded 5' primer and J-beta primers. TCRdb independently ran MiXCR on the 5' RACE reads; one entry per CDR3 protein. Counted here are 850,000 to 1,100,000 distinct CDR3 sequences, under 40% occurring once; the ten biggest clones make up around 13%. Sequencing was done on a sample of blood. These receptor sequences come from a man between 18 and 29 years old in good health.

The genes are TRBV4-3 and TRBJ2-3; 7 bases map to TRBD1. The J segment lost 5 bases and the V segment lost 0 bases, leaving 8 bases of the junction unmatched. There are 16 residues in the CDR3. Germline V gene data show CDR1 as LGHNA and CDR2 as YSLEER. CDR3 nucleotide sequence: TGCGCCAGCAGCCAAGATTCGAGCAGGGGGAGAGATACGCAGTATTTT. This gives the protein CASSQDSSRGRDTQYF.

CDR3 sequence (DNA): TGCGCCAGCAGCCAAGCTAGGGCCGACACAGATACGCAGTATTTT. Translated: CASSQARADTDTQYF. The V call is TRBV4-3, the J call TRBJ2-3, with unresolved D. V was cut by 1 base and J by 2 bases, with 10 bases left in between. The CDR3 consists of 15 residues. Germline assignment: CDR1 LGHNA and CDR2 YSLEER.

There are many counts of this clonotype. The J gene is TRBJ1-2, the V gene TRBV20-1, with TRBD1 as a possible D gene (6 bases). The CDR3 spans 12 residues. Looked up from germline, CDR1 is DFQATT and CDR2 is SNEGSKA (reference sequence). V was shortened by 3 bases and J by 2 bases, with 7 bases between the two germline ends. The CDR3 here is CSASGQNYGYTF. CDR3 in DNA: TGCAGTGCTAGCGGACAGAACTATGGCTACACCTTC.

The chain combines TRBV7-2 with TRBJ1-1; D is possibly TRBD1 (6 bases). CDR3 length equals 13 residues. CDR1 is SGHTA and CDR2 is FQGNSA in the germline V gene. Trimming pared 3 bases from V and 7 bases from J, leaving 12 bases between. The CDR3 DNA reads as TGTGCCAGCAGCTTCCTCAGGGGTGGTGAAGCTTTCTTT. This gives the protein CASSFLRGGEAFF. Full variable domain (missing parts from reference TRBV7-2 and TRBJ1-1): GAGVSQSPSNKVTEKGKDVELRCDPISGHTALYWYRQSLGQGLEFLIYFQGNSAPDKSGLPSDRFSAERTGGSVSTLTIQRTQQEDSAVYLCASSFLRGGEAFFGQGTRLTVV.

This clonotype was detected a few times. The gene calls are TRBV13 and TRBJ2-1; perhaps TRBD2 as D (6 bases). Germline CDR1 reads PRHDT; CDR2 reads FYEKMQ (reference sequence). Trimming removed 3 bases at V and 12 bases at J, with 12 bases between. CDR3 size: 12 residues. In DNA form, the CDR3 reads TGTGCCAGCAGCTTCAGCCGGCGGGGGCAGTTCTTC. Protein product: CASSFSRRGQFF.

This clonotype has only a few counts. The chain recombines TRBV10-3 with TRBJ2-7; tentatively, D is TRBD2 (6 bases). Germline V gene sequence: CDR1 ENHRY, CDR2 SYGVKD. V was shortened by 2 bases and J by 3 bases, with 11 bases between the two germline ends. This CDR3 contains 14 residues. The CDR3 sequence: CAISEGGSRYEQYF. CDR3 coding DNA: TGTGCCATCAGTGAGGGGGGGTCCCGCTACGAGCAGTACTTC.

The table lists this clonotype with a count of one. A much more abundant neighbour one base away suggests this may be a read error. The gene calls are TRBV11-1 and TRBJ2-1; 7 positions match TRBD2. The end of the DNA aligns better with TRBJ2-7, so the J call may be wrong. The CDR3 consists of 16 residues. Germline CDR1 and CDR2: SGHAT and FQDESV (reference sequence). CDR3 loop: CASSIRAGSSYNEQYF. The DNA for the CDR3 is TGTGCCAGCAGTATTCGAGCGGGGAGCTCCTACAATGAGCAGTACTTC.